This TCR beta chain was recovered during a study of cytomegalovirus exposure and HLA in healthy donors. General study findings and limits: A later analysis linked a missense DCLRE1C variant to TCR beta V- and J-gene trimming. A highly shared variant cluster was judged a likely technical artifact.

As to this clone: Antigen specificity is unknown.

13 Jbeta primers and 60 Vbeta primers were used for the PCR. Measured with immunoSEQ multiplex PCR; TCRdb has only the in-frame clones, and not every one. The sample records tens of thousands of clones, 74% being singletons. Per germline, CDR1 KGHSH and CDR2 LQKENI. The CDR3 consists of 15 residues. J lost 7 bases, V lost 2 bases, and 7 bases had no gene match. Donors likely had unrecorded immune exposures despite being nominally healthy when sampled. The sequenced sample consisted of PBMCs. The sequence was collected from a woman aged 25 to 39 in good health and CMV-seropositive. The J gene is TRBJ1-4, the V gene TRBV18, with 7 bases that match TRBD1. The CDR3 is CASSPNRGYGEKLFF. The CDR3, as DNA: TGTGCCAGCTCACCAAACAGGGGATATGGTGAAAAACTGTTTTTT.